Sequencing of this T cell receptor beta chain was carried out in a study of blood T cells in healthy people across ages. It was with a sample-barcoded 5' primer and a J-beta primer mix that a second PCR of roughly 7 to 12 cycles was run. TCRdb reprocessed the 5' RACE reads via MiXCR and lists one record per CDR3 protein. This table holds some 760,000 distinct CDR3 sequences, roughly 25% found once. This clonotype was picked up a small number of times. Russia was home to the donors, healthy Caucasian individuals aged roughly 6 to 90. This sample was shared with a second study, whose subject was T cells of mothers and their children.

The TCR comes from a boy younger than 18 in good health. Material: blood.

The CDR3 nucleotides are TGCAGCGTGTATACCGGGACAGCGTTTAGCTCCTACAATGAGCAGTTCTTC. Amino acids: CSVYTGTAFSSYNEQFF. The rearrangement joins TRBV29-1 to TRBJ2-1; 7 bases fit TRBD1. V gave up 6 bases and J gave up 0 bases; unmatched junction bases: 14. Per germline, CDR1 SQVTM and CDR2 ANQGSEA. This CDR3 comprises 17 residues.